One sample yielded the 15 T cell receptor beta chains listed below, sequenced in a study of regulatory T cells in long-lasting Graves disease. Combining iRepertoire HTBI primers with Arm-PCR of CDR3 regions, the authors built TCR beta libraries. TCRdb itself ran the multiplex PCR reads through MiXCR, one entry per CDR3 protein. The sample consists of roughly 510,000 distinct CDR3 sequences, 15% to 20% of them appearing once. Time point of the sample: newly diagnosed GD, antithyroid drugs for less than 3 months. PBMC RNA was the source of the TCR library. The sample was also linked to a second study, of T cells in Graves' hyperthyroidism and ophthalmopathy.

Source: peripheral blood mononuclear cells (PBMCs), taken at new diagnosis, from a patient treated with antithyroid drugs. All receptors derive from a man between 18 and 29 years old with Graves disease.

This clonotype occurred many times. The V gene is TRBV30, the J gene TRBJ2-1, with D possibly being TRBD1 (5 bases). CDR3 size: 12 residues. Germline assignment: CDR1 GTSNPN and CDR2 SVGIG (reference sequence). The V and J ends lost 0 bases and 9 bases respectively, with 9 bases between them. In DNA form, the CDR3 reads TGTGCCTGGAGTGTAGCCACAGGTGAGCAGTTCTTC. This gives the protein CAWSVATGEQFF.

A remark on this clonotype: A much more abundant neighbour one base away suggests this may be a read error. The chain combines TRBV2 with TRBJ2-5; 9 bases line up with TRBD2. There are 17 residues in the CDR3. Germline CDR1 SNHLY, CDR2 FYNNEI. CDR3 in amino acids: CASTEAGAGGVQVTQYF. In DNA form, the CDR3 reads TGTGCCAGCACCGAGGCGGGGGCGGGGGGGGTCCAAGTGACCCAGTACTTC.

This rearrangement joins TRBV3-1 to TRBJ2-1, with D tentatively TRBD1 or TRBD2 (5 bases each). Trimming pared 5 bases from V and 7 bases from J, leaving 21 bases between. The CDR3 consists of 16 residues. Germline V gene data show CDR1 as LGHDT and CDR2 as YNNKEL (reference sequence). CDR3 coding DNA: TGTGCCAGCAGCGAAAGGGACGTTAGGGTTCGAAATGAGCAGTTCTTC. Amino acid sequence: CASSERDVRVRNEQFF.

The table lists this clonotype with a few counts. The chain links TRBV6-1 to TRBJ1-1; D may be TRBD1 (6 bases). V lost 5 bases and J 10 bases, leaving 23 bases between the germline ends. The CDR3 has 15 residues. Germline values: CDR1 MNHNS, CDR2 SASEGT. The CDR3 nucleotides are TGTGCCAGCAGTACCCCGGGGGGGGCGGGAAGAGGAGCTTTCTTT. This gives the protein CASSTPGGAGRGAFF.

CDR3 in amino acids: CASSPGTGENIQYF. The DNA of the CDR3 is TGTGCCAGCTCACCAGGGACAGGGGAGAACATTCAGTACTTC. V gene TRBV18 combines with J gene TRBJ2-4, with TRBD1 matching 10 bases. The germline V gene has CDR1 KGHSH and CDR2 LQKENI. The CDR3 is 14 amino acids. The V segment lost 2 bases and the J segment 7 bases; nucleotides outside the gene matches: 2.

The rearrangement joins TRBV9 to TRBJ1-4; D may be TRBD1 (5 bases). The germline CDR1 and CDR2 sequences are SGDLS and YYNGEE. The V end lost 0 bases, the J end lost 6 bases, and 15 bases lay between the germline ends. CDR3 size: 16 residues. CDR3 DNA: TGTGCCAGCAGCGTAGGGGGGTATAGCAGCTATGAAAAACTGTTTTTT. It translates to CASSVGGYSSYEKLFF.

This clonotype was counted ten times or more. The chain uses TRBV7-2 and TRBJ2-1; D remains ambiguous. This CDR3 region has 13 residues. Germline CDR1 and CDR2: SGHTA and FQGNSA. Trimming stripped 5 bases from V and 4 bases from J, with 9 bases between. The CDR3 nucleotides are TGTGCCAGCAGCATGGGCTTTTACAATGAGCAGTTCTTC. Translating gives CASSMGFYNEQFF. Full variable domain (remainder filled in from reference TRBV7-2 and TRBJ2-1): GAGVSQSPSNKVTEKGKDVELRCDPISGHTALYWYRQSLGQGLEFLIYFQGNSAPDKSGLPSDRFSAERTGGSVSTLTIQRTQQEDSAVYLCASSMGFYNEQFFGPGTRLTVL.

About this clonotype itself: Just one base apart from a much larger clone, this may be a read error. The V gene is TRBV30, the J gene TRBJ2-7; D gene ambiguous. Trimming cost V 0 bases and J 2 bases, with 11 bases left between them. The CDR3 runs to 14 residues. Per the germline V gene, CDR1 is GTSNPN and CDR2 is SVGIG (reference sequence). CDR3 protein: CAWSVKGPPYEQYF. CDR3 sequence (DNA): TGTGCCTGGAGTGTAAAAGGGCCTCCCTACGAGCAGTACTTC.

A note on this clonotype: Because the CDR3 is missing its conserved closing phenylalanine or tryptophan, this is likely a read error. The chain is built from TRBV3-1 and TRBJ2-7, with no clear D. Germline loops: CDR1 LGHDT, CDR2 YNNKEL (reference sequence). The CDR3 is made up of 11 amino acids. Trimming pared 3 bases from V and 2 bases from J, leaving 2 bases between. Written as DNA, the CDR3 is TGTGCCAGCAGCCACGCCTACGAGCAGTACTTA. Its translation: CASSHAYEQYL.

The chain couples TRBV30 to TRBJ1-6, with 9 positions matching TRBD1. Unmatched junction bases numbered 13, after V lost 3 bases and J lost 1 base. The germline CDR1 and CDR2 sequences are GTSNPN and SVGIG (reference sequence). The CDR3 loop spans 19 amino acids. The CDR3 sequence is CAWSRNPGQGSSYNSPLHF. As DNA, the CDR3 is TGTGCCTGGAGCCGAAATCCGGGACAGGGCTCGTCCTATAATTCACCCCTCCACTTT.

This clonotype came up a few times. This chain joins TRBV4-1 and TRBJ2-7; D not resolved. Germline V lookup: CDR1 MGHRA, CDR2 YSYEKL. CDR3 size: 13 residues. V was trimmed by 2 bases and J by 2 bases, leaving 7 bases between them. As DNA, the CDR3 is TGCGCCAGCAGCCAAACCGGGCCCTACGAGCAGTACTTC. Amino acids: CASSQTGPYEQYF.

This clonotype was counted between two and nine times. The gene calls are TRBV6-1 and TRBJ1-2, with 9 bases that match TRBD1. The junction had 3 bases not matched to a gene; V was cut back by 1 base and J by 6 bases. The germline CDR1 and CDR2 sequences are MNHNS and SASEGT. The length of the CDR3 is 14 residues. CDR3 loop: CASSEVGTGNGYTF. DNA of the CDR3: TGTGCCAGCAGTGAAGTTGGGACAGGGAATGGCTACACCTTC.

This sequence joins TRBV9 and TRBJ1-1, with D possibly being TRBD1 (6 bases). V dropped 0 bases and J dropped 4 bases, with 13 bases sitting between them. Germline V gene data show CDR1 as SGDLS and CDR2 as YYNGEE. CDR3 length equals 15 residues. DNA for the CDR3: TGTGCCAGCAGCGTAGCCGGGGGCCGGGGCACTGAAGCTTTCTTT. Its translation: CASSVAGGRGTEAFF.

The V gene is TRBV7-9, the J gene TRBJ2-6; the match to TRBD1 covers 8 bases. The trim removed 1 base at V and 0 bases at J, leaving 11 bases unmatched. Germline V gene sequence: CDR1 SEHNR, CDR2 FQNEAQ (reference sequence). The CDR3 has 20 amino acids. The CDR3 region is CASSLEGWTGPYSGANVLTF. For the CDR3, the DNA is TGTGCCAGCAGCTTAGAAGGATGGACAGGGCCCTACTCTGGGGCCAACGTCCTGACTTTC.

This clonotype was seen at least ten times. V gene TRBV7-3 combines with J gene TRBJ2-1, with D unclear. Trimming left V 5 bases short and J 9 bases short, with 20 bases between. The CDR3 length is 15 residues. Per germline, CDR1 SGHTA and CDR2 FQGTGA. CDR3 sequence: CASSLRRGPTVEQFF. The CDR3 DNA follows: TGTGCCAGCAGCCTGCGCCGCGGACCAACGGTTGAGCAGTTCTTC.